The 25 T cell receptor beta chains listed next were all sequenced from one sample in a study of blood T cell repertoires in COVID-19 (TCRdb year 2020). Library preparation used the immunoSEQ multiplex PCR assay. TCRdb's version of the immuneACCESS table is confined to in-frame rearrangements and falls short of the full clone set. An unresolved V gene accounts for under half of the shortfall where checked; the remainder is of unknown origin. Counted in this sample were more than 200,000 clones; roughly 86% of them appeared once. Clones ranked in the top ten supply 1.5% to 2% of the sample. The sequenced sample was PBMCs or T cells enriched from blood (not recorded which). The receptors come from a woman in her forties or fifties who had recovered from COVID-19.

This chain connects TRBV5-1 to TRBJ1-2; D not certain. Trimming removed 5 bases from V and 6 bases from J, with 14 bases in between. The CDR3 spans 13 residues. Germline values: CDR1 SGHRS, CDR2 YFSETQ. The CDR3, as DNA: TGCGCCAGCAGTCCTAGGCCCACGGATGGCTACACCTTC. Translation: CASSPRPTDGYTF.

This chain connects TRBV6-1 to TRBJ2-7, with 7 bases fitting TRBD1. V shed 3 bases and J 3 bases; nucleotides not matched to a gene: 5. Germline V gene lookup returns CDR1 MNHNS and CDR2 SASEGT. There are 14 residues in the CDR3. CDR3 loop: CASSDEDRYYEQYF. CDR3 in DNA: TGTGCCAGCAGTGATGAGGACAGGTACTACGAGCAGTACTTC.

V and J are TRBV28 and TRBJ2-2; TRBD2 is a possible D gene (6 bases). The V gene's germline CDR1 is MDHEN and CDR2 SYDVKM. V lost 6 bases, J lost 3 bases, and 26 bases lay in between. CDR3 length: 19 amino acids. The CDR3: CASSPGAIGRETDTGELFF. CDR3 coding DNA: TGTGCCAGCAGCCCAGGAGCAATTGGTCGGGAGACGGACACCGGGGAGCTGTTTTTT.

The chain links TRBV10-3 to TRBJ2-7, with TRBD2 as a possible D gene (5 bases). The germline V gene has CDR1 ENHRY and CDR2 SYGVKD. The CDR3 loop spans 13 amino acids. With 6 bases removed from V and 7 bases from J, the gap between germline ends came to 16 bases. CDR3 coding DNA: TGTGCCATCAGGCCGTCCTTGGGGAGTGAGCAGTACTTC. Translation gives CAIRPSLGSEQYF.

CDR3 bases: TGTGCCAGCAGCTTAGGACTAGCGGGTGTCAATGAGCAGTTCTTC. Protein sequence: CASSLGLAGVNEQFF. V and J are TRBV11-2 and TRBJ2-1; 10 nucleotides align to TRBD2. This CDR3 is built from 15 residues. Germline V lookup: CDR1 SGHAT, CDR2 FQNNGV. Trimming removed 1 base from V and 6 bases from J; junction bases left unmatched: 3. Full variable domain (outside the CDR3, taken from reference TRBV11-2 and TRBJ2-1): EAGVAQSPRYKIIEKRQSVAFWCNPISGHATLYWYQQILGQGPKLLIQFQNNGVVDDSQLPKDRFSAERLKGVDSTLKIQPAKLEDSAVYLCASSLGLAGVNEQFFGPGTRLTVL.

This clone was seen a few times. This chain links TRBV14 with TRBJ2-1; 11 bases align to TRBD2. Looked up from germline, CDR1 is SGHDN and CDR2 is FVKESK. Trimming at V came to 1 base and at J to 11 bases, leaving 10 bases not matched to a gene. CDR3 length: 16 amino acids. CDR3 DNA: TGTGCCAGCAGCCAAGCTTGGGGACTAGCGGAGGGGAAGCAGTTCTTC. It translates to CASSQAWGLAEGKQFF. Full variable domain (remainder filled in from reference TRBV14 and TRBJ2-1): EAGVTQFPSHSVIEKGQTVTLRCDPISGHDNLYWYRRVMGKEIKFLLHFVKESKQDESGMPNNRFLAERTGGTYSTLKVQPAELEDSGVYFCASSQAWGLAEGKQFFGPGTRLTVL.

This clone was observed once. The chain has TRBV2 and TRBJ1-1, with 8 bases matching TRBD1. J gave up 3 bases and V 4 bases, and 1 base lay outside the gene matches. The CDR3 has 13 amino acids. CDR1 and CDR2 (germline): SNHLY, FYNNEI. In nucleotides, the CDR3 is TGTGCCAGCAGTGGACAGGGGCACACTGAAGCTTTCTTT. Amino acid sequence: CASSGQGHTEAFF.

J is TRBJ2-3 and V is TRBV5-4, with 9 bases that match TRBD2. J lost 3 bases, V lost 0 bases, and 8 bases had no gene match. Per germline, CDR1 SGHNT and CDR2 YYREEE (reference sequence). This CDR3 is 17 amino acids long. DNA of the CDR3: TGTGCCAGCAGCTTGGGGGGCGGGAGGGCCGTTACAGATACGCAGTATTTT. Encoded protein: CASSLGGGRAVTDTQYF.

The CDR3 protein is CASSLAGTGASPLHF. The CDR3 coding sequence is TGTGCCAGCAGCTTGGCCGGGACAGGGGCCTCACCCCTCCACTTT. The rearrangement links TRBV5-4 to TRBJ1-6, with 10 bases fitting TRBD1. Germline trimming cut 0 bases from V and 10 bases from J; bases unmatched to any gene: 4. CDR3 length: 15 amino acids. Germline CDR1 and CDR2: SGHNT and YYREEE (reference sequence).

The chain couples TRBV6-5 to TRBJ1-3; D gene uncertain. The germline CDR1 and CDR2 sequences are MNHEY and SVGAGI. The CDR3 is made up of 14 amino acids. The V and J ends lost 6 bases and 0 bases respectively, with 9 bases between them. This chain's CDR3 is CASRRVLSGNTIYF. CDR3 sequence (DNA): TGTGCCAGCAGGAGGGTCCTCTCTGGAAACACCATATATTTT.

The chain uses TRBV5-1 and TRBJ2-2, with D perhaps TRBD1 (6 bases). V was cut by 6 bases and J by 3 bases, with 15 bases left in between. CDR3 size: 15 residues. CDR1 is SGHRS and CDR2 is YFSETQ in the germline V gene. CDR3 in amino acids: CASKVSPGDTGELFF. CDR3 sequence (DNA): TGCGCCAGCAAAGTGAGTCCAGGGGACACCGGGGAGCTGTTTTTT.

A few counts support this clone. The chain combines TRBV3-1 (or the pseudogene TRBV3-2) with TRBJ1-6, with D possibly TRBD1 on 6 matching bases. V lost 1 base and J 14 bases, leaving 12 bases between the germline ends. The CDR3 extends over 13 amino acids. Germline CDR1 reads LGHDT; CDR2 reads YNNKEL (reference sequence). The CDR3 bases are TGTGCCAGCAGCCAAGGTGGTAAGGGGGCCCTCCACTTT. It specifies CASSQGGKGALHF.

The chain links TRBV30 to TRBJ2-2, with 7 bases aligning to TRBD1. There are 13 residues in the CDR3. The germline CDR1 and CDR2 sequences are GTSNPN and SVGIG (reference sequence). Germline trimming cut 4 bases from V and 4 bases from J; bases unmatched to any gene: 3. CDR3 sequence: CAWTGGITGELFF. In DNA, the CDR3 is TGTGCCTGGACAGGGGGTATCACCGGGGAGCTGTTTTTT.

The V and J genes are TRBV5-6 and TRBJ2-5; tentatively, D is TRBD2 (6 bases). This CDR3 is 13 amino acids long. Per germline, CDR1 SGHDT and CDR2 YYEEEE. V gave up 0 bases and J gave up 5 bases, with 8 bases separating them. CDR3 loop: CASSLAGGETQYF. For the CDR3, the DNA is TGTGCCAGCAGCTTGGCCGGGGGTGAGACCCAGTACTTC. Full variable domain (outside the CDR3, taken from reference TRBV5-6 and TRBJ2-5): DAGVTQSPTHLIKTRGQQVTLRCSPKSGHDTVSWYQQALGQGPQFIFQYYEEEERQRGNFPDRFSGHQFPNYSSELNVNALLLGDSALYLCASSLAGGETQYFGPGTRLLVL.

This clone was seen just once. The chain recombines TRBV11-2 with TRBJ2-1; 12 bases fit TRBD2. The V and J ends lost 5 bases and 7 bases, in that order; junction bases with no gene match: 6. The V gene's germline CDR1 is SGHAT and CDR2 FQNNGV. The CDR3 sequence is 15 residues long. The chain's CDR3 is CASSKPSGRGNEQFF. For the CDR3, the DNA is TGTGCCAGCAGCAAACCTAGCGGGAGGGGGAATGAGCAGTTCTTC.

The CDR3 DNA is TGTGCCAGCAGCTTCGGGACTAGCGGGAGTTGGACCGGGGAGCTGTTTTTT. This gives the protein CASSFGTSGSWTGELFF. This chain joins TRBV5-6 and TRBJ2-2, with TRBD2 identical over 14 bases. Germline CDR1 SGHDT, CDR2 YYEEEE. The CDR3 consists of 17 residues. With 2 bases clipped from V and 5 bases from J, the junction kept 5 bases outside the gene matches.

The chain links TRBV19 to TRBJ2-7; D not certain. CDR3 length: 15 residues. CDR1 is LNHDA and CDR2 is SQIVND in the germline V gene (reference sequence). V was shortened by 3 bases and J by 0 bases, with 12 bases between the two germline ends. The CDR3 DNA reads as TGTGCCAGTAGTATCGCGGCAGCCCGCTCCTACGAGCAGTACTTC. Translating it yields CASSIAAARSYEQYF.

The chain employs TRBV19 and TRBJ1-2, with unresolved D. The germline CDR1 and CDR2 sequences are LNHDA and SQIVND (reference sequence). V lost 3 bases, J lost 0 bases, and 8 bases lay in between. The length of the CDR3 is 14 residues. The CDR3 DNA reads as TGTGCCAGTAGTATTCAGTTAACTAACTATGGCTACACCTTC. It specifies CASSIQLTNYGYTF.

CDR3 nucleotides: TGTGCCAGCACCTGGGGGGGGTTCAATCAGCCCCAGCATTTT. This codes for CASTWGGFNQPQHF. V is TRBV6-5 and J is TRBJ1-5, with a possible D match to TRBD1 (5 bases). V gave up 7 bases and J gave up 3 bases, with 13 bases separating them. This CDR3 is 14 amino acids long. Looked up from germline, CDR1 is MNHEY and CDR2 is SVGAGI.

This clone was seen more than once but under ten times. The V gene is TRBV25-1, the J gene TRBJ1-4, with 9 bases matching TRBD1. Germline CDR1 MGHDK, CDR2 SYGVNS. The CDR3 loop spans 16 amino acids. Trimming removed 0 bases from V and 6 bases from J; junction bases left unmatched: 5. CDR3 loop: CASSEYGGQGYEKLFF. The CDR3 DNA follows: TGTGCCAGCAGTGAATATGGGGGACAGGGATATGAAAAACTGTTTTTT.

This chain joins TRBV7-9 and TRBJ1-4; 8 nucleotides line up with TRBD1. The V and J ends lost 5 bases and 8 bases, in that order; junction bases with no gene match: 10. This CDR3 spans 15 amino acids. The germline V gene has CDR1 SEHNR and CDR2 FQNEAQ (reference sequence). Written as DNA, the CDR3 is TGTGCCAGCAGCGCCAACAGGGGGTATAAGGAAAAACTGTTTTTT. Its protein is CASSANRGYKEKLFF.

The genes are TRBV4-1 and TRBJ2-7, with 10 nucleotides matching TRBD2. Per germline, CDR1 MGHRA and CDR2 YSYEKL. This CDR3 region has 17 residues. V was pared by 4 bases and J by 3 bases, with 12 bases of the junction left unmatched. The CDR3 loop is CASSLTQRTSGSYEQYF. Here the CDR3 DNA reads TGCGCCAGCAGCCTCACCCAGAGGACTAGCGGAAGCTACGAGCAGTACTTC.

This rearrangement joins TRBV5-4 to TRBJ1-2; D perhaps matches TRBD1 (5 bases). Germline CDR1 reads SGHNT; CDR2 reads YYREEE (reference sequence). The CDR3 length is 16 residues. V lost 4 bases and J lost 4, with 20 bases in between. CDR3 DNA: TGTGCCAGCAGCCGACAAGACAGAGCTTTCGGCTATGGCTACACCTTC. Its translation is CASSRQDRAFGYGYTF.

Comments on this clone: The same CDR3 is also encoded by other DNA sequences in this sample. The CDR3 nucleotides read TGTGCCAGCTCACCAGACAGAGGATATGGCTACACCTTC. Protein product: CASSPDRGYGYTF. The rearrangement joins TRBV18 to TRBJ1-2, with D perhaps matching TRBD1 (5 bases). Trimming left V 2 bases short and J 5 bases short, with 9 bases between. CDR3 length: 13 amino acids. CDR1 and CDR2 from the germline V gene are KGHSH and LQKENI. Complete variable domain (other parts from reference TRBV18 and TRBJ1-2): NAGVMQNPRHLVRRRGQEARLRCSPMKGHSHVYWYRQLPEEGLKFMVYLQKENIIDESGMPKERFSAEFPKEGPSILRIQQVVRGDSAAYFCASSPDRGYGYTFGSGTRLTVV.

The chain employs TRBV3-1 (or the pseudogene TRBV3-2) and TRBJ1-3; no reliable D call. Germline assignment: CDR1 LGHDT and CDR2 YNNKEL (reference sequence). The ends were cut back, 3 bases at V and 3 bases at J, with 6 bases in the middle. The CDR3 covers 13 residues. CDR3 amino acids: CASSQGDGNTIYF. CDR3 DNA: TGTGCCAGCAGCCAGGGAGATGGAAACACCATATATTTT.